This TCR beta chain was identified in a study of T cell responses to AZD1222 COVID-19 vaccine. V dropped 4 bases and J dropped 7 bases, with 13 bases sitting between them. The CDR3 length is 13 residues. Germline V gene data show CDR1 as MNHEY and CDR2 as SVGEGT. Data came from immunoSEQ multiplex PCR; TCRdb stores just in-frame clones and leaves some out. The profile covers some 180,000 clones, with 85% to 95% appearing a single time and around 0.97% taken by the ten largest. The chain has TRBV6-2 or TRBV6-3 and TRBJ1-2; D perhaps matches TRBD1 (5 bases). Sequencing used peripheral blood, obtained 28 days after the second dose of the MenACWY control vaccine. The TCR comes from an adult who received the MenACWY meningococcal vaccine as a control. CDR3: CASSLQGWSGYTF. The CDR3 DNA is TGTGCCAGCAGTTTGCAGGGTTGGTCTGGCTACACCTTC.